A single sample gave rise to the 6 T cell receptor beta chains below, sequenced in a study of shared clonotypes between healthy human individuals. CD45RO-negative, CCR7-positively selected cells formed the naive CD8 fraction, excluding terminally differentiated effector memory CD45RA+ cells. The data were produced by immunoSEQ multiplex PCR, yet TCRdb's version contains in-frame clones alone and is incomplete. The sample contains about 2.1 million clones, around 93% of which appear only once. The material sequenced was naive CD8+ T cells from PBMCs. These TCRs come from a man younger than 35 in good health. Some clones in this sample may be carry-over from other donors' samples.

The CDR3 DNA reads TGTGCCAGCAGCCCCACCTATTACGGACCGAGTGGAAACACCATATATTTT. Its protein is CASSPTYYGPSGNTIYF. This chain uses TRBV11-2 with TRBJ1-3, with D unclear. This CDR3 region has 17 residues. CDR1 is SGHAT and CDR2 is FQNNGV in the germline V gene. Trimming shortened V by 5 bases and J by 3 bases, and 20 bases separated the two germline ends.

The count of this clone is one. The rearrangement joins TRBV7-9 to TRBJ2-3, with 9 bases aligning to TRBD2. Germline V lookup: CDR1 SEHNR, CDR2 FQNEAQ (reference sequence). This CDR3 contains 14 residues. The V segment lost 6 bases and the J segment 4 bases; nucleotides outside the gene matches: 5. The CDR3 nucleotides are TGTGCCAGCAGTTTTAGCGGGAGAGCAGATACGCAGTATTTT. Its translation: CASSFSGRADTQYF.

The rearrangement uses TRBV5-6 and TRBJ1-3; D remains ambiguous. Germline CDR1 and CDR2: SGHDT and YYEEEE. Trimming removed 1 base at V and 0 bases at J, with 11 bases between. The CDR3 length is 16 residues. As DNA, the CDR3 is TGTGCCAGCAGCTTGAAGCGCCGGCTCTCTGGAAACACCATATATTTT. Translating gives CASSLKRRLSGNTIYF.

V is TRBV28 and J is TRBJ2-6; D gene unclear. This CDR3 spans 13 amino acids. Germline V gene lookup returns CDR1 MDHEN and CDR2 SYDVKM. Between the trimmed V and J ends, which lost 6 bases and 4 bases, there was a span of 7 bases. Here the CDR3 reads CASRGLGANVLTF. The DNA for the CDR3 is TGTGCCAGCAGGGGTTTGGGGGCCAACGTCCTGACTTTC.

The V gene is TRBV9, the J gene TRBJ2-6; D is ambiguous. The CDR3 consists of 21 residues. The V gene lost 4 bases and the J gene lost 0 bases, with 26 bases spanning the gap. Germline V gives CDR1 SGDLS, CDR2 YYNGEE. The DNA for the CDR3 is TGTGCCAGCAGCCTCGAACTGGACGGAATCCAATTGGCCTCTGGGGCCAACGTCCTGACTTTC. Protein sequence: CASSLELDGIQLASGANVLTF.

V usage is TRBV19 and J usage is TRBJ2-2; D might be TRBD1 (5 bases). Trimming left V 1 base short and J 9 bases short, with 15 bases between. The CDR3 totals 15 residues. The germline gives CDR1 LNHDA, CDR2 SQIVND (reference sequence). The CDR3 region is CASSIVLGHPRELFF. In DNA, the CDR3 is TGTGCCAGTAGTATAGTATTAGGACATCCTAGGGAGCTGTTTTTT. Together with reference TRBV19 and TRBJ2-2, the CDR3 gives the full variable domain: DGGITQSPKYLFRKEGQNVTLSCEQNLNHDAMYWYRQDPGQGLRLIYYSQIVNDFQKGDIAEGYSVSREKKESFPLTVTSAQKNPTAFYLCASSIVLGHPRELFFGEGSRLTVL.